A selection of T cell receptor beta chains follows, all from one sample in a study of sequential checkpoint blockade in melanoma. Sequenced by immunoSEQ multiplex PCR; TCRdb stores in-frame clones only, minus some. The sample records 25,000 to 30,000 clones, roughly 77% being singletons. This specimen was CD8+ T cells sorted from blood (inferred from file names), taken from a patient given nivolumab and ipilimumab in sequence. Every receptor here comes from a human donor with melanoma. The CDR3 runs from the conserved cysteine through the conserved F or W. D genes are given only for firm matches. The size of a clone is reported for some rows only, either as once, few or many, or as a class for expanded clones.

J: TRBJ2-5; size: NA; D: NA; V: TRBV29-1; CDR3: CSVEETGVETQYF; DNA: TGCAGCGTTGAGGAGACAGGCGTTGAGACCCAGTACTTC
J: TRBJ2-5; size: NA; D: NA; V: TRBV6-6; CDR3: CASSYSPSYQETQYF; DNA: TGTGCCAGCAGTTACTCCCCGAGCTACCAAGAGACCCAGTACTTC
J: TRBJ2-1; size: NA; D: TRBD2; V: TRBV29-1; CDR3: CSGGLASYNEQFF; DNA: TGCAGCGGGGGACTAGCTTCCTACAATGAGCAGTTCTTC
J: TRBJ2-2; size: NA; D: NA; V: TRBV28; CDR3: CASTPGWAEIGELFF; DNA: TGTGCCAGCACCCCGGGATGGGCGGAAATCGGGGAGCTGTTTTTT
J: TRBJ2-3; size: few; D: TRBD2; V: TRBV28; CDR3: CASSLGLAGGTSTDTQYF; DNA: TGTGCCAGCAGTTTGGGACTAGCGGGGGGGACTAGCACAGATACGCAGTATTTT
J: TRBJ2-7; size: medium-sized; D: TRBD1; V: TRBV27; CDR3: CASSLGQGEQYF; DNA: TGTGCCAGCAGTCTAGGACAGGGCGAGCAGTACTTC
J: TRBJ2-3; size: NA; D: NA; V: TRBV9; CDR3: CASSPGASLSTDTQYF; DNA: TGTGCCAGCAGCCCAGGCGCCAGTCTAAGCACAGATACGCAGTATTTT
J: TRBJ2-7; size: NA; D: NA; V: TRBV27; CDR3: CASSPGQGYEQYF; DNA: TGTGCCAGCAGCCCCGGACAAGGCTACGAGCAGTACTTC
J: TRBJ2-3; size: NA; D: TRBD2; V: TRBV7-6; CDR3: CASSLRTSKGTDTQYF; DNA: TGTGCCAGCAGCCTCCGGACTAGTAAGGGCACAGATACGCAGTATTTT
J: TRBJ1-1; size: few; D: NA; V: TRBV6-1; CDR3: CASKMRGNTEAFF; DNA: TGTGCCAGCAAGATGCGAGGGAACACTGAAGCTTTCTTT
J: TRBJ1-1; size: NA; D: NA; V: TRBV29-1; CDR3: CSLYGNMNTEAFF; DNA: TGCAGCCTCTACGGGAACATGAACACTGAAGCTTTCTTT
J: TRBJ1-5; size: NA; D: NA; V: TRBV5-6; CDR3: CASSLGRTQPQHF; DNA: TGTGCCAGCAGCTTGGGCAGAACTCAGCCCCAGCATTTT
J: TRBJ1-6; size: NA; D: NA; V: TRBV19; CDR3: CASSIGKGANSPLHF; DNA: TGTGCCAGTAGTATAGGGAAAGGGGCTAATTCACCCCTCCACTTT
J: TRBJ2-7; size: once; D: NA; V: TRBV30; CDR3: CAWSPASLAVGEQYF; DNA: TGTGCCTGGAGTCCCGCCTCACTCGCGGTAGGCGAGCAGTACTTC
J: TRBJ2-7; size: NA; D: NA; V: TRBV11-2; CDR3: CASSLDAEKLYEQYF; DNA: TGTGCCAGCAGCTTAGATGCGGAGAAGCTCTACGAGCAGTACTTC
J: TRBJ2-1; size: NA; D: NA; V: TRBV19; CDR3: CASSIVAGAYNEQFF; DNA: TGTGCCAGTAGTATAGTGGCAGGGGCCTACAATGAGCAGTTCTTC
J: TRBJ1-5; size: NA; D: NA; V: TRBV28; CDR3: CASSMTGTPQPQHF; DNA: TGTGCCAGCAGTATGACAGGCACGCCTCAGCCCCAGCATTTT
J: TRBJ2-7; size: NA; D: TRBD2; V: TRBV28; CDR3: CASSLSLERGDTYEQYF; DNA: TGTGCCAGCAGTTTATCTCTGGAGCGGGGGGACACCTACGAGCAGTACTTC
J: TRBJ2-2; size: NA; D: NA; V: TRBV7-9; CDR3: CASSFTHYTGELFF; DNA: TGTGCCAGCAGCTTCACTCACTACACCGGGGAGCTGTTTTTT
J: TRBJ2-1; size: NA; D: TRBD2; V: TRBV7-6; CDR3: CASSLGWASGYNEQFF; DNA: TGTGCCAGCAGCTTAGGATGGGCTAGCGGCTACAATGAGCAGTTCTTC
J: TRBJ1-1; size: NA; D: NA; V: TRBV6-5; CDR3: CASSYEGGGTEAFF; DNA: TGTGCCAGCAGTTACGAGGGAGGAGGCACTGAAGCTTTCTTT
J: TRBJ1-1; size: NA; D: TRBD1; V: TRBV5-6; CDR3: CASSVRDRMNTEAFF; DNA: TGTGCCAGCAGCGTCCGGGACAGGATGAACACTGAAGCTTTCTTT
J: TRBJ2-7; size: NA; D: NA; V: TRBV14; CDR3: CASSQDSNTYEQYF; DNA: TGTGCCAGCAGCCAAGATAGCAACACCTACGAGCAGTACTTC
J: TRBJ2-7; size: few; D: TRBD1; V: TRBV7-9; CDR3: CASSSPGTGEDEQYF; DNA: TGTGCCAGCAGCTCTCCGGGTACAGGGGAAGACGAGCAGTACTTC
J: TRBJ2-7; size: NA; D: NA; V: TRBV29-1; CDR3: CSVEIRVGAEQYF; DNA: TGCAGCGTTGAGATTCGGGTAGGGGCCGAGCAGTACTTC
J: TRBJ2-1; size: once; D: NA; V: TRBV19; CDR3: CVIRGGNNEQFF; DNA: TGTGTTATTAGGGGGGGCAACAATGAGCAGTTCTTC
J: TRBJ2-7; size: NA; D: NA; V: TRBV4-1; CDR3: CASSYRLVREQYF; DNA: TGCGCCAGCAGCTACAGACTAGTAAGGGAGCAGTACTTC
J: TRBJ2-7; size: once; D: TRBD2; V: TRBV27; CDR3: CASSLTSGGYEQYF; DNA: TGTGCCAGCAGTTTGACTAGCGGGGGATACGAGCAGTACTTC
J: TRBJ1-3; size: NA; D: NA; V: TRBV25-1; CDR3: CASSELSSGNTIYF; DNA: TGTGCCAGCAGTGAGTTGAGCTCTGGAAACACCATATATTTT
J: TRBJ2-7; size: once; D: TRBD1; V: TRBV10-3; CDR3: CAIRTGDEQYF; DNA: TGTGCCATCAGGACAGGGGACGAGCAGTACTTC
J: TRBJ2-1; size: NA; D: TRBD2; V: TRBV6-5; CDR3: CASSYTVGGNNEQFF; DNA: TGTGCCAGCAGTTATACCGTCGGGGGGAACAATGAGCAGTTCTTC
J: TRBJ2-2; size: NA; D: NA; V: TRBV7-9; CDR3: CASMAGYTGELFF; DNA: TGTGCCAGCATGGCGGGGTACACCGGGGAGCTGTTTTTT
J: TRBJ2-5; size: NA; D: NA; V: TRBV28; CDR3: CASRAVGGPETQYF; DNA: TGTGCCAGCAGGGCCGTTGGGGGCCCAGAGACCCAGTACTTC
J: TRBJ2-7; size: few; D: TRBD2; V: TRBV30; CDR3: CAWSETGVLAGPLGGEQYF; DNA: TGTGCCTGGAGTGAAACAGGGGTTCTAGCGGGGCCCCTAGGTGGCGAGCAGTACTTC
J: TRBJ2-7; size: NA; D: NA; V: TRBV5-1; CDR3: CASSLYQGTYEQYF; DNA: TGCGCCAGCAGCTTGTACCAGGGCACTTACGAGCAGTACTTC
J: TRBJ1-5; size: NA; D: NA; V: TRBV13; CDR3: CASSVHDNQPQHF; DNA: TGTGCCAGCAGCGTACACGACAATCAGCCCCAGCATTTT
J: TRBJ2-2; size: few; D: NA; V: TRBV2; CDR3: CASREAGQPTGELFF; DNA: TGTGCCAGCAGAGAGGCGGGACAGCCGACCGGGGAGCTGTTTTTT
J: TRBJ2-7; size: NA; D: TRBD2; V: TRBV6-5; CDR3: CASRGTSGGSYEQYF; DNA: TGTGCCAGCAGAGGGACTAGCGGGGGCTCCTACGAGCAGTACTTC
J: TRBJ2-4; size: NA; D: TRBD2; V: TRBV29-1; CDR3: CSVEDRGLAGAKNIQYF; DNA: TGCAGCGTTGAAGATAGGGGCCTAGCGGGGGCCAAAAACATTCAGTACTTC
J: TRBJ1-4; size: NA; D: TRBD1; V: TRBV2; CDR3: CASSEWGQVNEKLFF; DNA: TGTGCCAGCAGTGAATGGGGACAGGTGAATGAAAAACTGTTTTTT
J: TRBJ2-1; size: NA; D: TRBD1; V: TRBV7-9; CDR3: CASSDRDRGYNEQFF; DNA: TGTGCCAGCAGCGACCGGGACAGGGGATACAATGAGCAGTTCTTC
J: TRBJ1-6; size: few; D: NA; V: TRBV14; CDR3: CASSLVGLSPLHF; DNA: TGTGCCAGCAGCCTCGTGGGGCTCTCACCCCTCCACTTT
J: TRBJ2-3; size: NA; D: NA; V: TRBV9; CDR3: CASSVDGQSTDTQYF; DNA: TGTGCCAGCAGCGTAGATGGACAAAGCACAGATACGCAGTATTTT
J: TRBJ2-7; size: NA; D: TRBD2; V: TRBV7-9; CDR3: CASSPELAGGFYEQYF; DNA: TGTGCCAGCAGCCCGGAATTAGCGGGGGGTTTCTACGAGCAGTACTTC
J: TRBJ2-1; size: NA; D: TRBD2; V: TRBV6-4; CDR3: CASSDSGLAGGYNEQFF; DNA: TGTGCCAGCAGTGACTCGGGACTAGCGGGGGGGTACAATGAGCAGTTCTTC
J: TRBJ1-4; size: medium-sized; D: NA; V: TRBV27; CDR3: CASSLSGTWGEKLFF; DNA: TGTGCCAGCAGTCTCTCCGGGACATGGGGCGAAAAACTGTTTTTT
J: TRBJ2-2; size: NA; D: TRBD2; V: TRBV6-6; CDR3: CASLSSGEDTGELFF; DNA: TGTGCCAGCCTATCTAGCGGGGAGGACACCGGGGAGCTGTTTTTT
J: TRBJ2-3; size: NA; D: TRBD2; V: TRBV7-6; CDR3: CASSLSGEADTQYF; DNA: TGTGCCAGCAGTCTCAGCGGGGAGGCAGATACGCAGTATTTT
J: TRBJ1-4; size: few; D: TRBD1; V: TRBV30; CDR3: CAWRSSGGTNEKLFF; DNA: TGTGCCTGGAGATCCTCAGGGGGCACTAATGAAAAACTGTTTTTT
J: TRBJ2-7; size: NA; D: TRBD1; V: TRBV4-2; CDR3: CASSPPGTAFYEQYF; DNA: TGTGCCAGCAGCCCCCCCGGGACAGCCTTCTACGAGCAGTACTTC
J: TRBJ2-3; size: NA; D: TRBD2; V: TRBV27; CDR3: CASSVLAGGVTDTQYF; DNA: TGTGCCAGCAGTGTTCTAGCGGGGGGGGTCACAGATACGCAGTATTTT
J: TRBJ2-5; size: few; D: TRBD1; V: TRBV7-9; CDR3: CASSTGTGRRDKQTQYF; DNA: TGTGCCAGCAGCACCGGGACAGGGAGAAGGGACAAACAGACCCAGTACTTC
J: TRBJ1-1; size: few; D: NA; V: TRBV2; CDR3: CASSGGPVTEAFF; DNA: TGTGCCAGCAGTGGGGGGCCCGTGACTGAAGCTTTCTTT